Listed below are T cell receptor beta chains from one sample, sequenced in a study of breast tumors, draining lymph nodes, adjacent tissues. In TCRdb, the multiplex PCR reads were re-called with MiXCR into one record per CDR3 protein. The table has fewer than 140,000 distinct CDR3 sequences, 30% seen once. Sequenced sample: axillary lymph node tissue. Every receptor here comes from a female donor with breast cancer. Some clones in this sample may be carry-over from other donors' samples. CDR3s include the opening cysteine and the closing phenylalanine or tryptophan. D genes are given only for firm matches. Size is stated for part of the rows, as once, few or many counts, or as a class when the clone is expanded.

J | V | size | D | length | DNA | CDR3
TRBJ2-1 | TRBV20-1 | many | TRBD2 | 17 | TGCAGTGCTGAGACTCCGGGACTAGCGGGGGGGCGAAATGAGCAGTTCTTC | CSAETPGLAGGRNEQFF
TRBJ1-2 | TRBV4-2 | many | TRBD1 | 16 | TGTGCCAGCAGCCAAGCTAGGCGGACAGGGATATATGGCTACACCTTC | CASSQARRTGIYGYTF
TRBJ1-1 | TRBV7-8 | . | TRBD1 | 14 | TGTGCCAGCAGCTTACTTCAGGGGGTGGCTGAAGCTTTCTTT | CASSLLQGVAEAFF
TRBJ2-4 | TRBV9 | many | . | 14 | TGTGCCAGCAGCGTAGCTGGTACCAAAAACATTCAGTACTTC | CASSVAGTKNIQYF
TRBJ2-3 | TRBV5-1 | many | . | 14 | TGCGCCAGCGCCTCCGGGGACTTCACAGATACGCAGTATTTT | CASASGDFTDTQYF
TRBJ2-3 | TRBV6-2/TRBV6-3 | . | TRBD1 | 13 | TGTGCCAGCAGTCCCGGGACAGTAGATACGCAGTATTTT | CASSPGTVDTQYF
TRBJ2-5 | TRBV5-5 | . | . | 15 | TGTGCCTGCAGCTTACCCGGACGGATCCAAGAGACCCAGTACTTC | CACSLPGRIQETQYF
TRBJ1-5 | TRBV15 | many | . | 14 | TGTGCCACCAGCAGACAGGATTTGGGTGGGCCCCAGCATTTT | CATSRQDLGGPQHF
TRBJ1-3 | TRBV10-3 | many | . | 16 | TGTGCCATCAGTGATAGATCAGGGATATCTGGAAACACCATATATTTT | CAISDRSGISGNTIYF
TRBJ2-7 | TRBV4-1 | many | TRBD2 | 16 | TGCGCCAGCAGCCCAGCGGGACTAGCGGGAGTGGACGAGCAGTACTTC | CASSPAGLAGVDEQYF